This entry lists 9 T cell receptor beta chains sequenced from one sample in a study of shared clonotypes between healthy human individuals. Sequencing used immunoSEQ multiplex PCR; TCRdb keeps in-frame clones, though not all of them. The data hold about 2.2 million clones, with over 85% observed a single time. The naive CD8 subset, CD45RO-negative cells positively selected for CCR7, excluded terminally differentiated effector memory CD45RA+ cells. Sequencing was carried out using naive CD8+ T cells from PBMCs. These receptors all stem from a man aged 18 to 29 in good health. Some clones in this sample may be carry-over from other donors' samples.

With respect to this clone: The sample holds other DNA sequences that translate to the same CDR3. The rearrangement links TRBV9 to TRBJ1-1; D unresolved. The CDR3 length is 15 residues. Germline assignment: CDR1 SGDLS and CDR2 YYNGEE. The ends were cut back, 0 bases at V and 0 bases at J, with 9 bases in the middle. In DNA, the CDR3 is TGTGCCAGCAGCGTAGTTGGGCGGATGAACACTGAAGCTTTCTTT. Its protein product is CASSVVGRMNTEAFF. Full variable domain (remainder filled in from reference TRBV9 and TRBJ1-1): DSGVTQTPKHLITATGQRVTLRCSPRSGDLSVYWYQQSLDQGLQFLIQYYNGEERAKGNILERFSAQQFPDLHSELNLSSLELGDSALYFCASSVVGRMNTEAFFGQGTRLTVV.

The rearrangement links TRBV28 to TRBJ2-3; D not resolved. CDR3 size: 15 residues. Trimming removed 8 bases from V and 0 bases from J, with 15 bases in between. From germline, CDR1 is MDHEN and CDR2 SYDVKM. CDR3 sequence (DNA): TGTGCCAGCCGCGCCGGGCGTTCTAGCACAGATACGCAGTATTTT. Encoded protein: CASRAGRSSTDTQYF.

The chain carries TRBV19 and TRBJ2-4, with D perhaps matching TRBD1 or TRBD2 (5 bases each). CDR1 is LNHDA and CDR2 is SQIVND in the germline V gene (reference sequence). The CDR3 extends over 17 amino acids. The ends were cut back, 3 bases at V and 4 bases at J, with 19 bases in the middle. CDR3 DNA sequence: TGTGCCAGTAGTATCTCACGGCTCCGTGAGGGGAAAAACATTCAGTACTTC. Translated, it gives CASSISRLREGKNIQYF.

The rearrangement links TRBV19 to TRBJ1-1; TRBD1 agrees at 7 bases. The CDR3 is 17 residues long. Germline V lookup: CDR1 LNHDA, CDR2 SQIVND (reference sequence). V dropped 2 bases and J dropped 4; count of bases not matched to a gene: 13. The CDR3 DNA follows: TGTGCCAGTAGTATAACTGGTAGGGGGCTTCGTGGCACTGAAGCTTTCTTT. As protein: CASSITGRGLRGTEAFF.

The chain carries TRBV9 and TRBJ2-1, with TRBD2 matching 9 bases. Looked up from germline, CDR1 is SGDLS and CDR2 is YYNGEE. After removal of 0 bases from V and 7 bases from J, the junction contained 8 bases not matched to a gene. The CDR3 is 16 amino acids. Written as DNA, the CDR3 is TGTGCCAGCAGCGTAGGCGGGAGGGCCCTCGGGAATGAGCAGTTCTTC. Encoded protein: CASSVGGRALGNEQFF.

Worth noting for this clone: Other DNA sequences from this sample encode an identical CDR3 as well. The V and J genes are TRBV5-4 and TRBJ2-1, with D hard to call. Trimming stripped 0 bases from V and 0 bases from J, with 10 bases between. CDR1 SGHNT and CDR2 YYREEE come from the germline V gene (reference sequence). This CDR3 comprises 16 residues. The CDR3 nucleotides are TGTGCCAGCAGCTTGGGTGGTCCGAGCTCCTACAATGAGCAGTTCTTC. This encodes CASSLGGPSSYNEQFF.

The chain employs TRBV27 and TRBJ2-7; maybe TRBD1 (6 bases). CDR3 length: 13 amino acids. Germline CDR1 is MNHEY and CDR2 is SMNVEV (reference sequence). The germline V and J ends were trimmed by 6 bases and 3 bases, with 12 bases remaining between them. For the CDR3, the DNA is TGTGCCAGCAGACCCCGGACAGACTACGAGCAGTACTTC. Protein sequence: CASRPRTDYEQYF.

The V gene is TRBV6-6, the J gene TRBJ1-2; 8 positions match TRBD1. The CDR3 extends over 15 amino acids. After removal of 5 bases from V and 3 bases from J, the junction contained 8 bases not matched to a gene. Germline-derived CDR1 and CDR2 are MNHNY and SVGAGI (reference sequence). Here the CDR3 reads CASSPTGGRDYGYTF. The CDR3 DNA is TGTGCCAGCAGTCCTACAGGGGGGAGGGACTATGGCTACACCTTC.

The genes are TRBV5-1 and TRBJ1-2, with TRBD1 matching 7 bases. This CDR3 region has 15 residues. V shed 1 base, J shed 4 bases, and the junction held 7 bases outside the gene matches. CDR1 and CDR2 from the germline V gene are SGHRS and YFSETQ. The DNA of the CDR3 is TGCGCCAGCAGCTTGTCAGCAGGGGGAGGCTATGGCTACACCTTC. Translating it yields CASSLSAGGGYGYTF.